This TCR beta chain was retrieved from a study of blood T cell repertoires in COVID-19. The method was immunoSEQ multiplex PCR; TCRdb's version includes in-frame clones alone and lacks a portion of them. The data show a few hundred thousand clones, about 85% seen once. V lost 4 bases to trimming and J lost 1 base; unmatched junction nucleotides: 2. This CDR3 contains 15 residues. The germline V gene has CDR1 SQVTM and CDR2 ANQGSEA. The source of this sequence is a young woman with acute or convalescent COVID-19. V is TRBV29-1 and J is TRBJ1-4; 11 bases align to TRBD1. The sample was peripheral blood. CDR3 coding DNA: TGCAGCGTTGTGGGGACAGGGGGAACTAATGAAAAACTGTTTTTT. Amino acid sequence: CSVVGTGGTNEKLFF.